These T cell receptor beta chains were read from a single sample in a study of T cell responses to AZD1222 COVID-19 vaccine. Only in-frame clones appear in the TCRdb table, and some are missing; sequencing was by immunoSEQ multiplex PCR. The sample yields approximately 130,000 clones, approximately 94% seen once. The sample in question was peripheral blood, obtained on day 0 of AZD1222 vaccination. All receptors derive from an adult in good health. Both conserved end residues are part of each CDR3. A D gene is named only where the DNA matches it firmly. Rows give clone size only sometimes, using once, few, many, or a class for an expanded clone.

j_gene: TRBJ1-3
v_gene: TRBV9
abundance: once
d_gene: TRBD1
CDR3aa: CASSRQGMAGNTIYF
CDR3nt: TGTGCCAGCAGCAGACAGGGGATGGCTGGAAACACCATATATTTT

j_gene: TRBJ2-5
v_gene: TRBV5-1
abundance: NA
d_gene: NA
CDR3aa: CASSLALTRGSETQYF
CDR3nt: TGCGCCAGCAGCTTGGCCCTAACTAGGGGTTCGGAGACCCAGTACTTC

j_gene: TRBJ2-1
v_gene: TRBV27
abundance: NA
d_gene: TRBD2
CDR3aa: CASSRRRGEGHNEQFF
CDR3nt: TGTGCCAGCAGCCGACGGCGGGGGGAGGGACACAATGAGCAGTTCTTC

j_gene: TRBJ2-2
v_gene: TRBV11-3
abundance: NA
d_gene: NA
CDR3aa: CASSSTIRGNTGELFF
CDR3nt: TGTGCCAGCAGCTCAACGATCAGGGGGAACACCGGGGAGCTGTTTTTT

j_gene: TRBJ2-2
v_gene: TRBV7-9
abundance: few
d_gene: NA
CDR3aa: CASSLMGRPDTGELFF
CDR3nt: TGTGCCAGCAGCTTAATGGGGCGACCTGACACCGGGGAGCTGTTTTTT

j_gene: TRBJ2-7
v_gene: TRBV7-9
abundance: NA
d_gene: TRBD2
CDR3aa: CASSIGLAGEEQYF
CDR3nt: TGTGCCAGCAGCATTGGACTAGCGGGAGAAGAGCAGTACTTC

j_gene: TRBJ1-2
v_gene: TRBV28
abundance: NA
d_gene: TRBD1
CDR3aa: CASRTYRGGGYTF
CDR3nt: TGTGCCAGCAGAACTTACAGGGGTGGTGGCTACACCTTC

j_gene: TRBJ2-7
v_gene: TRBV4-1
abundance: NA
d_gene: TRBD2
CDR3aa: CASSIGTSGIYEQYF
CDR3nt: TGCGCCAGCAGCATTGGGACTAGCGGGATCTACGAGCAGTACTTC

j_gene: TRBJ1-5
v_gene: TRBV5-1
abundance: NA
d_gene: TRBD1
CDR3aa: CASSPLGQSPQPQHF
CDR3nt: TGCGCCAGCAGCCCATTGGGACAGTCCCCTCAGCCCCAGCATTTT

j_gene: TRBJ2-3
v_gene: TRBV29-1
abundance: NA
d_gene: NA
CDR3aa: CSVDVTDTQYF
CDR3nt: TGCAGCGTTGATGTCACAGATACGCAGTATTTT

j_gene: TRBJ2-7
v_gene: TRBV6-2/TRBV6-3
abundance: NA
d_gene: NA
CDR3aa: CASSSVVEQYF
CDR3nt: TGTGCCAGCAGTAGTGTCGTGGAGCAGTACTTC

j_gene: TRBJ1-2
v_gene: TRBV28
abundance: few
d_gene: TRBD1
CDR3aa: CASSLYSPGGVYGYTF
CDR3nt: TGTGCCAGCAGTTTATATTCCCCAGGGGGCGTCTATGGCTACACCTTC

j_gene: TRBJ1-3
v_gene: TRBV28
abundance: few
d_gene: NA
CDR3aa: CASEKGYSGNTIYF
CDR3nt: TGTGCCAGCGAAAAGGGCTACTCTGGAAACACCATATATTTT

j_gene: TRBJ2-4
v_gene: TRBV19
abundance: NA
d_gene: NA
CDR3aa: CASSIVPGAAKNIQYF
CDR3nt: TGTGCCAGTAGTATAGTTCCGGGGGCCGCCAAAAACATTCAGTACTTC